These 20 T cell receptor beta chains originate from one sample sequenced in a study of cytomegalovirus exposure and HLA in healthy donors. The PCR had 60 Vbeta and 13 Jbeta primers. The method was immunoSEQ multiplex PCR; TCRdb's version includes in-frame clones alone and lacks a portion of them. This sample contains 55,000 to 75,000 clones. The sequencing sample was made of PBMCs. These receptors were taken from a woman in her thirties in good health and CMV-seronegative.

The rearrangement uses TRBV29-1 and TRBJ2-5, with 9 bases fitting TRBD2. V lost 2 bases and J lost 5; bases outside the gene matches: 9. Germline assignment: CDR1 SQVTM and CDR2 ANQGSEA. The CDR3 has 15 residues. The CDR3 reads CSVERSGLARETQYF. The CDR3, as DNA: TGCAGCGTTGAAAGGTCTGGACTAGCGAGGGAGACCCAGTACTTC.

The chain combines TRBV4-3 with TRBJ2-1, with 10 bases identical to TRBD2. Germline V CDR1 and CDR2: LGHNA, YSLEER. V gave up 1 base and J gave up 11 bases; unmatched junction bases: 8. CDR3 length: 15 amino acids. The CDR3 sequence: CASSQGLAGARKQFF. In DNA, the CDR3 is TGCGCCAGCAGCCAAGGGCTAGCGGGGGCTAGGAAGCAGTTCTTC.

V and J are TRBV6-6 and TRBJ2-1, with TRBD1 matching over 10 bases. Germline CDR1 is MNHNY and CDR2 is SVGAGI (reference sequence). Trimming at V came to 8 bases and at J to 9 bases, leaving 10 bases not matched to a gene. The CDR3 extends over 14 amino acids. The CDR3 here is CASLSPGQGSEQFF. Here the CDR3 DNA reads TGTGCCAGCCTTTCCCCGGGACAGGGGAGTGAGCAGTTCTTC.

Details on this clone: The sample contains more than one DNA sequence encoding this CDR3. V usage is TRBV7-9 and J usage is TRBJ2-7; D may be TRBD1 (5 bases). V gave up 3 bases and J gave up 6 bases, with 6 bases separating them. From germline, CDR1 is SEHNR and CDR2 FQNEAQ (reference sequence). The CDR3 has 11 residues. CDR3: CASSLGREQYF. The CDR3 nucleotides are TGTGCCAGCAGCTTGGGGCGCGAGCAGTACTTC.

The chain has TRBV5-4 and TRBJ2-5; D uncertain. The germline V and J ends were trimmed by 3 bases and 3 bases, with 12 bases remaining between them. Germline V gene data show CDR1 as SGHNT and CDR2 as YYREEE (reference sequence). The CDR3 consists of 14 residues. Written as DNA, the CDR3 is TGTGCCAGCAGCTACCGGGTCCTGGAAGAGACCCAGTACTTC. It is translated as CASSYRVLEETQYF.

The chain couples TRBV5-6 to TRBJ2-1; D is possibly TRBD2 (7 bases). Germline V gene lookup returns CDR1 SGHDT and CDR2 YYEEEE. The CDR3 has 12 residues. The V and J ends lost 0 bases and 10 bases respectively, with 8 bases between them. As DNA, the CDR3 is TGTGCCAGCAGCTTGGGCGGGGGCGAGCAGTTCTTC. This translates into CASSLGGGEQFF.

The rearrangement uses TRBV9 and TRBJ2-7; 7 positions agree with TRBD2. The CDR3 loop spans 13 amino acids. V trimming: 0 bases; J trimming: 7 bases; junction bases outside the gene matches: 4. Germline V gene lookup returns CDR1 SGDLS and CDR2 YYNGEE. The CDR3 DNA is TGTGCCAGCAGCGTAGATGGGGGAGGGGAGCAGTACTTC. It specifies CASSVDGGGEQYF.

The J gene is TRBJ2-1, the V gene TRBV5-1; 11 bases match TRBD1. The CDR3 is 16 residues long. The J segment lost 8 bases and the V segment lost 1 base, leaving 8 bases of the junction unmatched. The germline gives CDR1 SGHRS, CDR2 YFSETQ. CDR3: CASSLYTDRGLDEQFF. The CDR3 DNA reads TGCGCCAGCAGCTTGTATACGGACAGGGGGCTTGATGAGCAGTTCTTC.

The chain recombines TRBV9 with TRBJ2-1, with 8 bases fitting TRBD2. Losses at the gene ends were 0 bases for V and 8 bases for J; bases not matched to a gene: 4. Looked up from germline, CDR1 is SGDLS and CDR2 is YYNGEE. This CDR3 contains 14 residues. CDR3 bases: TGTGCCAGCAGCGTAGGAGCGGGAGTGGATGAGCAGTTCTTC. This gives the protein CASSVGAGVDEQFF.

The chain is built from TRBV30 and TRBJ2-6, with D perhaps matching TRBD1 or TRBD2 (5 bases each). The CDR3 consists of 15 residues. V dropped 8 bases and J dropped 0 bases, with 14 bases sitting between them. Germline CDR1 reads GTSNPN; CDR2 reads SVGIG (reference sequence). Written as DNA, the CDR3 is TGTGCCGGGACCCGGGGAGCCTCTGGGGCCAACGTCCTGACTTTC. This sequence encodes CAGTRGASGANVLTF.

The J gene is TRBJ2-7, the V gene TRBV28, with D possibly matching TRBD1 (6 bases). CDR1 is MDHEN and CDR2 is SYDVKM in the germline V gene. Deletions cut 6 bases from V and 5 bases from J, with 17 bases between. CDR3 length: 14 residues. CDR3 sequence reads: CASSPTTGRNEQYF. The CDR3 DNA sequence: TGTGCCAGCAGCCCCACCACAGGGCGCAACGAGCAGTACTTC.

The CDR3 coding sequence is TGTGCCAGCAGCTTCCACAAGTTGTCCGAGCAGTACTTC. Protein product: CASSFHKLSEQYF. The gene calls are TRBV11-3 and TRBJ2-7; D call uncertain. Per the germline V gene, CDR1 is SGHNT and CDR2 is YENEEA. The ends were cut back, 3 bases at V and 6 bases at J, with 12 bases in the middle. This CDR3 spans 13 amino acids. Full variable domain (missing parts from reference TRBV11-3 and TRBJ2-7): EAGVVQSPRYKIIEKKQPVAFWCNPISGHNTLYWYLQNLGQGPELLIRYENEEAVDDSQLPKDRFSAERLKGVDSTLKIQPAELGDSAVYLCASSFHKLSEQYFGPGTRLTVT.

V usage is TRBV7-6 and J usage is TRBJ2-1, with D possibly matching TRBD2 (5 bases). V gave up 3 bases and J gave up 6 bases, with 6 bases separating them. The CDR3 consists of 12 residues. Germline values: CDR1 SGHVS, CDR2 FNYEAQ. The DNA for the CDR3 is TGTGCCAGCAGCTTGAGCGGCAATGAGCAGTTCTTC. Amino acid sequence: CASSLSGNEQFF.

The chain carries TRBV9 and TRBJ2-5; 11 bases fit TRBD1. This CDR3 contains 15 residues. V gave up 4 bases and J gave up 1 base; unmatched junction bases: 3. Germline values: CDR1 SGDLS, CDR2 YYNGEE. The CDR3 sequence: CASSIGTGGQETQYF. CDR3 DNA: TGTGCCAGCAGCATCGGGACAGGGGGCCAAGAGACCCAGTACTTC.

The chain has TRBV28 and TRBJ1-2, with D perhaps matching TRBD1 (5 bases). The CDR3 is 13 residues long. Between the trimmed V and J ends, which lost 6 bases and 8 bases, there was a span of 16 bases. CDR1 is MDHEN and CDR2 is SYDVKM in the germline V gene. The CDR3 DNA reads TGTGCCAGCAGATCTCCTCAGGGTCTCGGCTACACCTTC. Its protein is CASRSPQGLGYTF.

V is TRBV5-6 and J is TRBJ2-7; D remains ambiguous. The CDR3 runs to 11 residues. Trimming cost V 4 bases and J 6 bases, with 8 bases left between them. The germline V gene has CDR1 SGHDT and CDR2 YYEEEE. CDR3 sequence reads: CASSTTIEQYF. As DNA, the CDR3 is TGTGCCAGCAGCACGACAATCGAGCAGTACTTC.

Here the CDR3 DNA reads TGTGCCAGCAGTTTGCGAGGGGGGGCCTACGAGCAGTACTTC. Translated, it gives CASSLRGGAYEQYF. The gene calls are TRBV28 and TRBJ2-7; tentatively, D is TRBD2 (7 bases). The germline V gene encodes CDR1 MDHEN and CDR2 SYDVKM. Trimming cost V 3 bases and J 2 bases, with 11 bases left between them. The CDR3 contains 14 residues.

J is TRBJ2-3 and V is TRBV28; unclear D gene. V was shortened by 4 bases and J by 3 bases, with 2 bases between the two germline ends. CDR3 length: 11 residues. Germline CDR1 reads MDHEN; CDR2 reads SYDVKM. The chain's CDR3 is CASSSTDTQYF. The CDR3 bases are TGTGCCAGCAGTTCGACAGATACGCAGTATTTT.

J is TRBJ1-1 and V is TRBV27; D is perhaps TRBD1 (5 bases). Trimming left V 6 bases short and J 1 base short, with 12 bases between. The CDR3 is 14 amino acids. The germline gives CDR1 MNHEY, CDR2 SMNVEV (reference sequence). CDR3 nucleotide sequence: TGTGCCAGCAGAGTCCCAGGACAGAACACTGAAGCTTTCTTT. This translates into CASRVPGQNTEAFF.

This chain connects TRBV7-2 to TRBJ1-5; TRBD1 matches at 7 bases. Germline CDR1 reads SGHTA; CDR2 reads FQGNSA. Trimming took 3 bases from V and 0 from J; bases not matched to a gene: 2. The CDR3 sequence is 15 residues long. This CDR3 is CASSFTGDSNQPQHF. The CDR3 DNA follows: TGTGCCAGCAGCTTTACAGGGGATAGCAATCAGCCCCAGCATTTT.